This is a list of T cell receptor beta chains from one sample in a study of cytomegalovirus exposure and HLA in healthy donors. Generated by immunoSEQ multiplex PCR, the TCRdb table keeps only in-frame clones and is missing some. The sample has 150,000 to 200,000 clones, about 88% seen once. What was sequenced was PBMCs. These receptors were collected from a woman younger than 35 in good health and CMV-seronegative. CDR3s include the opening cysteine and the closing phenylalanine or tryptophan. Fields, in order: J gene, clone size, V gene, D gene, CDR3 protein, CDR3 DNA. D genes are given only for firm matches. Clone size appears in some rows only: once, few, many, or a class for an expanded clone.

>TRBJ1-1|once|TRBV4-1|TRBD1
CASRQTGPNTEAFF
TGCGCCAGCAGACAGACAGGGCCGAACACTGAAGCTTTCTTT
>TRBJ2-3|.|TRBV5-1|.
CASSLAGMDRTDTQYF
TGCGCCAGCAGCTTGGCAGGCATGGATCGGACAGATACGCAGTATTTT
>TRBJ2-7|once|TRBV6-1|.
CASHGQNKYEQYF
TGTGCCAGCCATGGACAGAACAAATACGAGCAGTACTTC
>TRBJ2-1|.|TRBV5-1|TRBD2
CASSHSGGGSSYNEQFF
TGCGCCAGCAGCCATAGCGGGGGGGGGAGCTCCTACAATGAGCAGTTCTTC
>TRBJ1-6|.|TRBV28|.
CASSRSLSYNSPLHF
TGTGCCAGCAGTCGCAGTCTCTCCTATAATTCACCCCTCCACTTT
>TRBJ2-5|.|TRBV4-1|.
CASSPEEGVRQETQYF
TGCGCCAGCAGCCCGGAGGAGGGAGTGCGCCAAGAGACCCAGTACTTC
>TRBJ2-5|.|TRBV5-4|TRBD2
CASSYGLAQETQYF
TGTGCCAGCAGCTACGGACTAGCTCAAGAGACCCAGTACTTC
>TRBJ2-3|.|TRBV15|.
CATQGPLRLWDTQYF
TGTGCCACCCAGGGTCCCCTCCGGTTGTGGGATACGCAGTATTTT
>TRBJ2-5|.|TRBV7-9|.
CASSLSRGQETQYF
TGTGCCAGCAGCCTTTCTAGGGGTCAAGAGACCCAGTACTTC
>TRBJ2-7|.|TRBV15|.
CATSRVGRIYEQYF
TGTGCCACCAGCAGAGTTGGCCGAATCTACGAGCAGTACTTC
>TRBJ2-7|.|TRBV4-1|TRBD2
CASSQGTSGTYEQYF
TGCGCCAGCAGCCAAGGGACTAGCGGGACCTACGAGCAGTACTTC
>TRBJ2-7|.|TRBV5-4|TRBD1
CASSWDRGYEQYF
TGTGCCAGCAGCTGGGACAGGGGCTACGAGCAGTACTTC
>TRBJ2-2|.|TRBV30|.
CAWSVRLTGELFF
TGTGCCTGGAGTGTACGACTTACCGGGGAGCTGTTTTTT
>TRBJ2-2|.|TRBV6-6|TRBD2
CASSYLLAARGGELFF
TGTGCCAGCAGTTACTTACTAGCGGCTAGGGGCGGGGAGCTGTTTTTT
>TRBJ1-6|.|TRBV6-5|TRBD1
CASSYSTGDNSPLHF
TGTGCCAGCAGTTACTCGACAGGGGATAATTCACCCCTCCACTTT
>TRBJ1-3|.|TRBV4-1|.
CASSQGIQGRAGNTIYF
TGCGCCAGCAGCCAAGGCATACAGGGAAGGGCTGGAAACACCATATATTTT
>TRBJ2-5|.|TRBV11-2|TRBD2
CASSKGGGLAGLETQYF
TGTGCCAGCAGCAAGGGGGGTGGGCTAGCGGGATTGGAGACCCAGTACTTC
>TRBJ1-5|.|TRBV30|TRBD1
CFQGADSNQPQHF
TGTTTCCAGGGGGCGGATAGCAATCAGCCCCAGCATTTT